Given below is one T cell receptor (beta chain) in context. The library came from three nested PCR rounds adapted from ARM-PCR protocols. TCRdb used MiXCR to reprocess the multiplex PCR reads, holding one entry per CDR3 protein. The sample carries approximately 140,000 distinct CDR3 sequences, roughly 70% recorded once. This sample is drawn from a study of tumor and adjacent non-tumor tissue in lung cancer. RNA was extracted from bulk tissue without any cell sorting. CDR3 size: 13 residues. Germline V CDR1 and CDR2: SGHNT, YENEEA. V is TRBV11-3 and J is TRBJ2-1; tentative D call: TRBD2 (5 bases). The sequence was collected from a man in his sixties with small cell lung cancer. The sequencing sample was made of lung tumor tissue. The CDR3 reads CISSFYTGNEQFF. The CDR3 DNA is TGTATCAGCAGCTTCTACACGGGGAATGAGCAGTTCTTC.